This T cell receptor (beta chain) is drawn from a study of response to subunit inactivated influenza vaccine. TCRdb re-analysed the RT-PCR reads in MiXCR, keeping a single row per CDR3 protein. Of 650,000 or so distinct CDR3 sequences in the sample, 14% were seen once. V shed 7 bases and J shed 4 bases, with 17 bases lying between them. The CDR3 covers 15 residues. Germline CDR1 and CDR2: LNHDA and SQIVND (reference sequence). General study points: With each seasonal influenza vaccination, the authors suggested, few new T cells are recruited.

Remarks on this clonotype: Its antigen is not known.

The chain uses TRBV19 and TRBJ2-1; a weak D match, TRBD2 (6 bases). The source is a man aged 45-65 years who received an inactivated influenza vaccine. Sequencing was performed on PBMCs from blood, taken less than 15 days before vaccination. The CDR3 sequence: CASKSGRREYNEQFF. CDR3 bases: TGTGCCAGTAAGTCGGGCAGGAGGGAATACAATGAGCAGTTCTTC.